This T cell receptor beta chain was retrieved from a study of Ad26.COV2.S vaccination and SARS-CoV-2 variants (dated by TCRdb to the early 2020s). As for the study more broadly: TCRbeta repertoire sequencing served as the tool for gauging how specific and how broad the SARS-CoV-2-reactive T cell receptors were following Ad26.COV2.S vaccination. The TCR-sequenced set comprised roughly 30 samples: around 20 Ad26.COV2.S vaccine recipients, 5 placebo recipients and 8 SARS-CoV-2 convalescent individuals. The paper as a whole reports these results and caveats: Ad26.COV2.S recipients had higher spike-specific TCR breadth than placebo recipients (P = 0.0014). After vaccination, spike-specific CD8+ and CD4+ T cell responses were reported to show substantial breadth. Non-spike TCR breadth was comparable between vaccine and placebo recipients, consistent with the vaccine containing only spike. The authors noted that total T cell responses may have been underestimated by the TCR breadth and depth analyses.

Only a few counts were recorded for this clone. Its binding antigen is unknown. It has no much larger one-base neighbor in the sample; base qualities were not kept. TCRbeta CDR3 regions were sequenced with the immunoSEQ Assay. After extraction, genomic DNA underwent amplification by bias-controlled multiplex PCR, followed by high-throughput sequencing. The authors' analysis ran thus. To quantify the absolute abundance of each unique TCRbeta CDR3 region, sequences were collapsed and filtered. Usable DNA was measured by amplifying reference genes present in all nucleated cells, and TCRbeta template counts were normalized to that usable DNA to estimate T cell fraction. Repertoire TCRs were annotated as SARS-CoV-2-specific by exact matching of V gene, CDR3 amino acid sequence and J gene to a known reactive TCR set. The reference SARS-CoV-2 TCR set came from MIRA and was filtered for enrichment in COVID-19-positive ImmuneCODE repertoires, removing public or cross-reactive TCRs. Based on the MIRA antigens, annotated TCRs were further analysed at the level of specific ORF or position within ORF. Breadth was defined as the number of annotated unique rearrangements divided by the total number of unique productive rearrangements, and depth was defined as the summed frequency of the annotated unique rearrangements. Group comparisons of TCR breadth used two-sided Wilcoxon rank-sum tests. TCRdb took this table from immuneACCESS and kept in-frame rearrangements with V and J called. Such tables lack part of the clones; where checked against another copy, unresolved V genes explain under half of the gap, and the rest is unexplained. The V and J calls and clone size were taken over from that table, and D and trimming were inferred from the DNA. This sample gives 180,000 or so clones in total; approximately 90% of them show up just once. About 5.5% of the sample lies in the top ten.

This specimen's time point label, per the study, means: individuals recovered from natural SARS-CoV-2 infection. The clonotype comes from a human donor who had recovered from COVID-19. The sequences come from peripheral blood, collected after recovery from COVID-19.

The CDR3 reads as follows: CASRQGTGNQPQHF. At the DNA level, the sequence is TGTGCCAGCAGGCAGGGTACTGGTAATCAGCCCCAGCATTTT. The chain was built from TRBV6-6 and TRBJ1-5; TRBD1 is possibly the D segment (5 matching bases). CDR1 and CDR2, looked up from the germline V gene (reference sequence), are MNHNY and SVGAGI. The CDR3, cysteine through phenylalanine, is 14 amino acids long. Here the CDR3 DNA is all that survives: 42 bases in frame from base 1. V is clipped by 6 bases and J by 4 bases, and the sequence between their germline boundaries is 13 bases long.